The next 12 T cell receptor beta chains were all read from a single sample in a study of response to subunit inactivated influenza vaccine (dated by TCRdb to between 2017 and 2018). The library relied on RT-PCR. TCRdb records Illumina HiSeq 2500 as the sequencer. Using fastp trimming at Q25 and MiXCR clonotype assembly, TCRdb reanalyzed the public sequencing data and kept in-frame beta chains. Merged by CDR3 protein, the rows form single entries marked with the most common genes and DNA. The sample table holds a few hundred thousand distinct CDR3 sequences, of which 22% were seen once. Approximately 10% of the sample belongs to the ten largest clones. The specimen comprised PBMCs from blood, sampled 21 months after vaccination. Source of these receptors: a man aged 50-75 years who received an inactivated influenza vaccine. Donor details come from another sample of the same person, matched by shared clones.

The chain couples TRBV29-1 to TRBJ2-7; 8 bases match TRBD1. Germline CDR1 reads SQVTM; CDR2 reads ANQGSEA. V lost 4 bases, J lost 5 bases, and 1 base stayed unmatched. The CDR3 length is 11 residues. The CDR3 loop reads CSVGQGNEQYF. CDR3 DNA sequence: TGCAGCGTTGGACAGGGGAACGAGCAGTACTTC.

This chain links TRBV20-1 with TRBJ1-2, with D perhaps TRBD1 (6 bases). The CDR3 has 16 residues. Between the trimmed V and J ends, which lost 6 bases and 2 bases, there was a span of 22 bases. The germline V gene encodes CDR1 DFQATT and CDR2 SNEGSKA (reference sequence). The DNA of the CDR3 is TGCAGTGCCCTCCTCGGACAGAGCCAGGCGAACTATGGCTACACCTTC. It codes for CSALLGQSQANYGYTF.

This clonotype was seen repeatedly, ten times or more. J is TRBJ2-3 and V is TRBV6-2 or TRBV6-3; D is undetermined. In germline, CDR1 is MNHEY, CDR2 SVGEGT. The V gene lost 0 bases and the J gene lost 6 bases, with 7 bases spanning the gap. There are 13 residues in the CDR3. This CDR3 reads CASSYSGQDTQYF. CDR3 sequence (DNA): TGTGCCAGCAGTTACTCCGGGCAGGATACGCAGTATTTT.

This chain uses TRBV12-3 or TRBV12-4 with TRBJ2-7; a possible D gene is TRBD1 (5 bases). CDR3 length: 12 residues. V was shortened by 6 bases and J by 2 bases, with 8 bases between the two germline ends. As DNA, the CDR3 is TGTGCCAGCAGCCAGGGTACCTACGAGCAGTACTTC. Translating gives CASSQGTYEQYF.

The rearrangement uses TRBV11-1 and TRBJ2-5; 10 bases are shared with TRBD2. Trimming cost V 2 bases and J 4 bases; bases outside gene matches: 13. Germline V gene data show CDR1 as SGHAT and CDR2 as FQDESV (reference sequence). CDR3 length equals 18 residues. In nucleotides, the CDR3 is TGTGCCAGCAGCTTATCGCTAGCGGGAGTAATTTTTGGAGAGACCCAGTACTTC. It translates to CASSLSLAGVIFGETQYF.

The V call is TRBV5-1, the J call TRBJ2-3, with TRBD2 matching 13 bases. The CDR3 totals 16 residues. V shed 4 bases and J 13 bases; nucleotides not matched to a gene: 15. The V gene's germline CDR1 is SGHRS and CDR2 YFSETQ. CDR3 sequence reads: CASSSRGTSGTNTKYF. Here the CDR3 DNA reads TGCGCCAGCAGCAGCCGTGGGACTAGCGGGACGAATACTAAGTATTTT.

J is TRBJ1-2 and V is TRBV20-1; the D gene is possibly TRBD1 (5 bases). The V gene's germline CDR1 is DFQATT and CDR2 SNEGSKA (reference sequence). The CDR3 spans 9 residues. The CDR3, as DNA: TGCAGCCTGAGGGGTGGCTACACCTTC. Amino acids: CSLRGGYTF.

This clonotype was found a few times. A junction end diverges from the germline sequence, so it may reflect a read error. V and J are TRBV6-2 or TRBV6-3 and TRBJ1-2, with D tentatively TRBD1 (6 bases). Germline assignment: CDR1 MNHEY and CDR2 SVGEGT. The CDR3 covers 15 residues. The chain's CDR3 is CASSNSGAADYGYTF. The CDR3 nucleotides read TGTGCCAGCAGTAACTCGGGGGCGGCGGACTATGGCTACACCTTC.

This clonotype was picked up a small number of times. This sequence joins TRBV12-3 or TRBV12-4 and TRBJ2-2, with D maybe TRBD1 (6 bases). The CDR3 has 14 residues. The V end lost 7 bases, the J end lost 6 bases, and 15 bases lay between the germline ends. CDR3 amino acids: CASTLGDIPGELFF. In DNA form, the CDR3 reads TGTGCCAGCACCCTGGGGGACATCCCCGGGGAGCTGTTTTTT.

The rearrangement links TRBV11-2 to TRBJ2-1; TRBD2 aligns across 8 bases. Trimming at V came to 5 bases and at J to 2 bases, leaving 8 bases not matched to a gene. This CDR3 region has 16 residues. The germline CDR1 and CDR2 sequences are SGHAT and FQNNGV. The CDR3 spells CASSPVLADTYNEQFF. The CDR3 nucleotides read TGTGCCAGCAGCCCAGTACTAGCGGACACCTACAATGAGCAGTTCTTC.

This sequence joins TRBV12-3 or TRBV12-4 and TRBJ2-7, with D unclear. This CDR3 spans 15 amino acids. V was shortened by 0 bases and J by 6 bases, with 15 bases between the two germline ends. CDR3 in DNA: TGTGCCAGCAGTTTAGCTAGGGATTACAGTGGCGAGCAGTACTTC. Its protein product is CASSLARDYSGEQYF.

J is TRBJ1-6 and V is TRBV7-9, with D possibly being TRBD1 (5 bases). CDR1 SEHNR and CDR2 FQNEAQ come from the germline V gene (reference sequence). The length of the CDR3 is 15 residues. V lost 5 bases and J lost 10, with 18 bases in between. The CDR3 spells CASSPSGRELSPLHF. The CDR3 DNA reads as TGTGCCAGCAGCCCCTCGGGCAGGGAGTTATCACCCCTCCACTTT.